The source of this T cell receptor beta chain is a study of tumor and adjacent non-tumor tissue in lung cancer. Regarding this clonotype: A single base separates this from a much larger clone, so it may be a read error.

Three rounds of nested PCR, following a modified ARM-PCR protocol, produced the TCRbeta library. One entry per CDR3 protein results from TCRdb running MiXCR on the multiplex PCR reads. Of fewer than 100,000 distinct CDR3 sequences in the sample, 72% are singletons; the top ten hold approximately 10%. Deletions cut 5 bases from V and 3 bases from J, with 13 bases between. CDR3 length: 14 residues. No cell sorting was done before RNA was extracted from the tissue. Sequencing input: lung tumor tissue. This chain joins TRBV12-3 or TRBV12-4 and TRBJ1-1; D possibly corresponds to TRBD1 (5 bases). The sequence came from a woman in her thirties or forties with non-small cell lung cancer. The DNA of the CDR3 is TGTGCCAGCAGTCCCGGCGGGGGTCACACTGAAGCTTTCTTT. Protein sequence: CASSPGGGHTEAFF.